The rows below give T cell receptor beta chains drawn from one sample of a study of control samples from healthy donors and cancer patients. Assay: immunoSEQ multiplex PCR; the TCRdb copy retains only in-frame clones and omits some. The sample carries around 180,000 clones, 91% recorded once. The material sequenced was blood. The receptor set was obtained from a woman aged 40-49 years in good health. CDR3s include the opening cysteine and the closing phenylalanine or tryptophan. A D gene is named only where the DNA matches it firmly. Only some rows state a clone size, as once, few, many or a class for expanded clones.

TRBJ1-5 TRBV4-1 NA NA TGCGCCAGCAGCCAAGATGAAGATCAGCCCCAGCATTTT CASSQDEDQPQHF
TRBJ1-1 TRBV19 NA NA TGTGCCAGTAGTAGGGCAGGCATGAACACTGAAGCTTTCTTT CASSRAGMNTEAFF
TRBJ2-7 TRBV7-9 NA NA TGTGCCAGCAGCCCTCCCCTAGCTTACGAGCAGTACTTC CASSPPLAYEQYF
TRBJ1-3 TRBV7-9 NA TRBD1 TGTGCCAGCAGCCCCACAGGGGCTGGAAACACCATATATTTT CASSPTGAGNTIYF
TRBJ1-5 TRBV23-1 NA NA TGCGCCAGCAGCCGGGGGGAGGGCAATCAGCCCCAGCATTTT CASSRGEGNQPQHF
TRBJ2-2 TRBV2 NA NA TGTGCCAGCAGATGGGGGGGCCTTTACACCGGGGAGCTGTTTTTT CASRWGGLYTGELFF
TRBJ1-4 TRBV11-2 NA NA TGTGCCAGCAGCATGGAGACATTAAATGAAAAACTGTTTTTT CASSMETLNEKLFF
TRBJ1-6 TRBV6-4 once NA TGTGCCAGCAGTGACATGGGTGGCGGATCTAATTCACCCCTCCACTTT CASSDMGGGSNSPLHF
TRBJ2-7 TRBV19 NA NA TGTGCCAGTAGTATGGCGGGACCATCCTACGAGCAGTACTTC CASSMAGPSYEQYF
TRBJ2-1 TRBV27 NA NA TGTGCCAGCAGTTACGACTCCTACAATGAGCAGTTCTTC CASSYDSYNEQFF
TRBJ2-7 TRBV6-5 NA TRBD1 TGTGCCAGCTCCGACAGGGGTCCATACGAGCAGTACTTC CASSDRGPYEQYF
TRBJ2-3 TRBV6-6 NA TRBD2 TGTGCCAGCCGGAAAGGACTAGCTCGCGATACGCAGTATTTT CASRKGLARDTQYF